Listed below are T cell receptor beta chains from one sample, sequenced in a study of blood T cell repertoires in COVID-19. The protocol was immunoSEQ multiplex PCR, while the TCRdb copy is restricted to in-frame clones and leaves out a portion. The sample shows more than 250,000 clones, 80% to 90% of them seen only once. Sequenced material: peripheral blood. The receptors originated from a woman aged 45-60 years with acute or convalescent COVID-19. The conserved cysteine and the conserved F or W are not part of the CDR3 here. The size entry is marked missing in some rows and otherwise reads once, few, many or a size class.

V gene	J gene	clone size	CDR3 protein
TRBV19	TRBJ1-3	.	ASSLTSGVRSGNTIY
TRBV2	TRBJ2-5	.	ASSDGAGTGGAGETQY
TRBV7-3	TRBJ2-7	.	ASSRQGSGYEQY
TRBV5-1	TRBJ2-1	.	ASSLDSLDEQF
TRBV18	TRBJ2-1	.	ASSPTGTHNEQF
TRBV6-6	TRBJ1-2	once	ASSYPRGYT
TRBV18	TRBJ1-4	.	ASSPATGINEKLF
TRBV12-5	TRBJ2-5	.	ASGLGTAVRETQY
TRBV12-3/TRBV12-4	TRBJ2-1	.	ASRWTSGNEQF
TRBV2	TRBJ2-3	once	ASSGQVTDTQY
TRBV5-4	TRBJ2-7	.	ASSPMGLAGDEQY
TRBV7-2	TRBJ1-1	few	ASSSNGQAGAEAF
TRBV2	TRBJ2-7	.	ASRGTSGGYEQY
TRBV19	TRBJ1-2	.	ASSVGTSNYGYT
TRBV5-6	TRBJ1-2	.	ASSDGQGDYGYT
TRBV3-1/TRBV3-2	TRBJ1-2	.	ASSQRDSSNYGYT
TRBV30	TRBJ1-2	few	ASLMLEGLAGYT
TRBV6-5	TRBJ1-1	.	ASSYDGTGRVTEAF
TRBV4-1	TRBJ2-5	.	ASSLDQVQETQY
TRBV29-1	TRBJ1-2	many	SVGGDGYT
TRBV19	TRBJ1-5	.	ASSIGEQGARQPQH
TRBV6-4	TRBJ2-1	many	ASTPKGGSYEQF
TRBV4-2	TRBJ2-3	.	ASSRDSTDTQY
TRBV6-6	TRBJ1-1	.	ASTPPPQGSEAF
TRBV6-6	TRBJ2-1	.	ASSGTSGRYNEQF
TRBV10-3	TRBJ2-1	.	AISSVAGGLSYNEQF
TRBV5-1	TRBJ1-1	.	ASSLQGGHTEAF
TRBV30	TRBJ2-1	.	AWSGTSGGEFSYNEQF
TRBV7-2	TRBJ2-1	.	ASSFSGAYNEQF
TRBV7-9	TRBJ2-4	.	ASNPFSGRDENIQY